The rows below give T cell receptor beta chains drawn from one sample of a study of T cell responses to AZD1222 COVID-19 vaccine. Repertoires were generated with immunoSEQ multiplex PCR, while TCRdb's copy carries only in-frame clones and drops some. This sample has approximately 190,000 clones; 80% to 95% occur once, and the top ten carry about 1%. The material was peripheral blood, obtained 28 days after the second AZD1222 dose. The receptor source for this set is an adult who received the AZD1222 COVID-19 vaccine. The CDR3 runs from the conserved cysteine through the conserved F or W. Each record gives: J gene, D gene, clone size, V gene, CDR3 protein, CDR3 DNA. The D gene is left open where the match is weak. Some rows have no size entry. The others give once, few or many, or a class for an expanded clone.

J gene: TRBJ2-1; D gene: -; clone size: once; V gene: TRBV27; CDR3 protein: CASSFLPHNEQFF; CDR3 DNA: TGTGCCAGCAGTTTCTTACCCCACAATGAGCAGTTCTTC
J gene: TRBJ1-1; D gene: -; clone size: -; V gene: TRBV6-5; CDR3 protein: CASSTNTEAFF; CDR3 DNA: TGTGCCAGCAGTACAAACACTGAAGCTTTCTTT
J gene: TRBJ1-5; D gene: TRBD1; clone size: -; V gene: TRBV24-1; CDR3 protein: CATSDGTGGGQPQHF; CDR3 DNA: TGTGCCACCAGTGACGGGACAGGTGGGGGACAGCCCCAGCATTTT
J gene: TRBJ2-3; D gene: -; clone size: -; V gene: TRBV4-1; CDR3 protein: CASSLRHGNTQYF; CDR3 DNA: TGCGCCAGCAGTCTTCGGCATGGGAATACGCAGTATTTT
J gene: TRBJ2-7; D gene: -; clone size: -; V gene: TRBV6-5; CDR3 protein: CASRPDTLYEQYF; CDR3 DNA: TGTGCCAGCAGGCCCGACACTCTCTACGAGCAGTACTTC
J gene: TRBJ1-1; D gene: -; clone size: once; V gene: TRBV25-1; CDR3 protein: CASSPAGSTEAFF; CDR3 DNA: TGTGCCAGCAGTCCAGCAGGGTCCACTGAAGCTTTCTTT
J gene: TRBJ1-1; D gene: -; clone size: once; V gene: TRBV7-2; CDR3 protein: CASSPYSVNTEAFF; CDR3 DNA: TGTGCCAGCAGCCCATACTCGGTGAACACTGAAGCTTTCTTT
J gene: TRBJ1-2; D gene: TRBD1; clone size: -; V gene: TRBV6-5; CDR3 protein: CASSSRDRGSYGYTF; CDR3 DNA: TGTGCCAGCAGCAGTCGGGACAGGGGGAGCTATGGCTACACCTTC
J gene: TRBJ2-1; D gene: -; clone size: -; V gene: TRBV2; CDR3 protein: CASSVTVHRLRDNEQFF; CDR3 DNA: TGTGCCAGCAGTGTGACAGTGCACCGCTTAAGGGACAATGAGCAGTTCTTC
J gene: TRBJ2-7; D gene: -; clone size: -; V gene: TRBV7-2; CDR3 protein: CASSPPGFQSYEQYF; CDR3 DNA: TGTGCCAGCAGCCCCCCGGGGTTTCAATCCTACGAGCAGTACTTC
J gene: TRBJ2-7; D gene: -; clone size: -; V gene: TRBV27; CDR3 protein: CASSFRGPSSYEQYF; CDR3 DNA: TGTGCCAGCAGTTTCAGGGGCCCTTCCTCCTACGAGCAGTACTTC
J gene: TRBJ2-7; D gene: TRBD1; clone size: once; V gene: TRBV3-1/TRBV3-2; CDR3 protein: CASSVRDRDMEQYF; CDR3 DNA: TGTGCCAGCAGTGTCCGGGACAGGGATATGGAGCAGTACTTC
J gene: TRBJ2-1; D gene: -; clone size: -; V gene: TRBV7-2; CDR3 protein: CASNQGGGSEQFF; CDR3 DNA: TGTGCCAGCAACCAGGGGGGCGGGAGTGAGCAGTTCTTC
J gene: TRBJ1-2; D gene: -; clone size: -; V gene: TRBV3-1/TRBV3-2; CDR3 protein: CASSPRERGFYGYTF; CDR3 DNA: TGTGCCAGCAGTCCCCGGGAAAGGGGTTTCTATGGCTACACCTTC
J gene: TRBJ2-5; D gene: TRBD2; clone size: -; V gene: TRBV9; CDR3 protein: CASSLTSGGQETQYF; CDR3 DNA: TGTGCCAGCAGCCTGACTAGCGGGGGCCAAGAGACCCAGTACTTC
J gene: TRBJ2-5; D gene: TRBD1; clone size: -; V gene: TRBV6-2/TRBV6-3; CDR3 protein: CASSHLNRGPQGETQYF; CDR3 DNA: TGTGCCAGCAGCCACTTAAACAGGGGGCCCCAGGGAGAGACCCAGTACTTC
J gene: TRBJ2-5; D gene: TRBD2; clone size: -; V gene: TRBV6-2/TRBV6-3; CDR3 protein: CASSNSGGEETQYF; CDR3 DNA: TGTGCCAGCAGTAATAGCGGGGGGGAGGAGACCCAGTACTTC
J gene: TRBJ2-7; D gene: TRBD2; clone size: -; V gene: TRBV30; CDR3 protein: CAWSVGTSGAYEQYF; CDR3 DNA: TGTGCCTGGAGTGTCGGCACTAGCGGGGCCTACGAGCAGTACTTC
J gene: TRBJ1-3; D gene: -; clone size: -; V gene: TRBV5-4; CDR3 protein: CASSLDVGAGNTIYF; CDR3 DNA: TGTGCCAGCAGCTTGGATGTAGGGGCGGGGAACACCATATATTTT
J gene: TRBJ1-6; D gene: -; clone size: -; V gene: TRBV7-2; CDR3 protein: CASSSVAHNSPLHF; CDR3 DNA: TGTGCCAGCAGCTCCGTGGCCCACAATTCACCCCTCCACTTT
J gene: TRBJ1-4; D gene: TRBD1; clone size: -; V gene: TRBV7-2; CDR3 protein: CASSLEGGSGEKLFF; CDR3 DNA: TGTGCCAGCAGCTTAGAAGGGGGCTCTGGTGAAAAACTGTTTTTT
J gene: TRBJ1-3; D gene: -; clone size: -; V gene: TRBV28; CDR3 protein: CASSFPSISGNTIYF; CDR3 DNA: TGTGCCAGCAGTTTCCCCAGTATCTCTGGAAACACCATATATTTT
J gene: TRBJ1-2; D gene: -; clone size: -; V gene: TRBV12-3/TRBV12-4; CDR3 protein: CASVLQGARGYTF; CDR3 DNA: TGTGCCAGTGTGTTACAGGGCGCAAGGGGCTACACCTTC
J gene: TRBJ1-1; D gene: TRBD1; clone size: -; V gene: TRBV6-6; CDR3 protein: CASSSPTGQVEAFF; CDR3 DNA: TGTGCCAGCAGTTCCCCGACCGGACAGGTTGAAGCTTTCTTT
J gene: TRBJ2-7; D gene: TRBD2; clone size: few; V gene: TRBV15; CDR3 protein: CATSRDSQLAGGGYEQYF; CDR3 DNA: TGTGCCACCAGCAGAGATTCCCAACTGGCGGGGGGAGGTTACGAGCAGTACTTC
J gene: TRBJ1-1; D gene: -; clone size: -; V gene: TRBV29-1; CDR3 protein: CSSEIQNTEAFF; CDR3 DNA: TGCAGCTCCGAGATACAGAACACTGAAGCTTTCTTT
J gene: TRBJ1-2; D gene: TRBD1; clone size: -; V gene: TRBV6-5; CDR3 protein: CATTRQGAYGYTF; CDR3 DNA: TGTGCCACCACTCGACAGGGGGCATATGGCTACACCTTC
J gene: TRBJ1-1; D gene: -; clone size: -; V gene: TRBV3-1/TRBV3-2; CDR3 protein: CASSQELQGAFF; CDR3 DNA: TGTGCCAGCAGCCAAGAGCTCCAAGGGGCTTTCTTT
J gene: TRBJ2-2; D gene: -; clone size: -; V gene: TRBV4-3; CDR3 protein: CASSQASGTGELFF; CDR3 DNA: TGCGCCAGCAGCCAAGCCTCGGGGACCGGGGAGCTGTTTTTT
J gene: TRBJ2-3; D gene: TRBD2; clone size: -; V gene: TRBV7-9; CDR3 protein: CASSLRRGSGSTDTQYF; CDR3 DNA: TGTGCCAGCAGCTTAAGGCGCGGTAGCGGGAGCACAGATACGCAGTATTTT
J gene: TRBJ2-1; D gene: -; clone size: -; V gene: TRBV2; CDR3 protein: CASSKRGSPAYNEQFF; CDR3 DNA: TGTGCCAGCAGCAAAAGGGGGTCGCCGGCCTACAATGAGCAGTTCTTC
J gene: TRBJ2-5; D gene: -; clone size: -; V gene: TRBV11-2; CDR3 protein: CASSLGAVETQYF; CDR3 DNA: TGTGCCAGCAGCTTAGGAGCTGTAGAGACCCAGTACTTC
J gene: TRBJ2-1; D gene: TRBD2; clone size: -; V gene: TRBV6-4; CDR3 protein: CASSDPPQRGSSYNEQFF; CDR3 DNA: TGTGCCAGCAGTGACCCCCCCCAGCGGGGGTCCTCCTACAATGAGCAGTTCTTC
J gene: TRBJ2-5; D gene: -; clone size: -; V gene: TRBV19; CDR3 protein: CASSPSRPGETQYF; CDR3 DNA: TGTGCCAGTTCCCCCTCAAGGCCAGGGGAGACCCAGTACTTC
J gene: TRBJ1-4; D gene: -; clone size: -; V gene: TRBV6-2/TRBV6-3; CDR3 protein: CASSFDPRYEKLFF; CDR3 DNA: TGTGCCAGCAGTTTTGACCCTCGGTATGAAAAACTGTTTTTT
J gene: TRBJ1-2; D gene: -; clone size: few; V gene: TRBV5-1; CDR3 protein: CASSLRGIASGYTF; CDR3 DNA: TGCGCCAGCAGCTTGAGGGGGATCGCGAGCGGCTACACCTTC
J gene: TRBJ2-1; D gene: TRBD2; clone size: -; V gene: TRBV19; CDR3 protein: CASSGLAGDNEQFF; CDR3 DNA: TGTGCCAGTAGCGGACTAGCGGGGGATAATGAGCAGTTCTTC
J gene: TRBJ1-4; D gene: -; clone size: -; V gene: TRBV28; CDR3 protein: CASRRDTNEKLFF; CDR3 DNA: TGTGCCAGCAGAAGGGACACTAATGAAAAACTGTTTTTT
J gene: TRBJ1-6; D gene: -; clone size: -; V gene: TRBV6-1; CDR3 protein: CASSAAGTPSSYNSPLHF; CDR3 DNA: TGTGCCAGCAGTGCCGCTGGGACCCCGAGCTCCTATAATTCACCCCTCCACTTT
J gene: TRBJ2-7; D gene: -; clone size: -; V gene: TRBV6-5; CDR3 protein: CAGGQSSYEQYF; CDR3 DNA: TGTGCAGGGGGGCAGAGCTCCTACGAGCAGTACTTC
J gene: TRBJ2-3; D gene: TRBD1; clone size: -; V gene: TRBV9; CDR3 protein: CASSGQGQSDTQYF; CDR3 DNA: TGTGCCAGCAGCGGACAGGGACAGTCAGATACGCAGTATTTT
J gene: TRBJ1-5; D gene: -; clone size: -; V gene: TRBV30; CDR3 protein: CAWSYRGQNGNQPQHF; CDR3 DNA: TGTGCCTGGAGTTATAGGGGCCAAAATGGCAATCAGCCCCAGCATTTT
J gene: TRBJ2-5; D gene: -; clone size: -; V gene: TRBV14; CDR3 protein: CASSLGGRNWGPGETQYF; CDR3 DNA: TGTGCCAGCAGCTTAGGTGGTAGGAATTGGGGCCCCGGAGAGACCCAGTACTTC
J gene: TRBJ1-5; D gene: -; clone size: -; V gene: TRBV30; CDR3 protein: CAWSVVSGAGQPQHF; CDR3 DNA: TGTGCCTGGAGTGTAGTATCGGGGGCGGGGCAGCCCCAGCATTTT
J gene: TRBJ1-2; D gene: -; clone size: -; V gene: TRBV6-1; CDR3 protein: CASSETPANYGYTF; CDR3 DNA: TGTGCCAGCAGTGAAACTCCTGCTAACTATGGCTACACCTTC
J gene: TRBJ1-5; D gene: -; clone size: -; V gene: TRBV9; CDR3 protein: CASSAGADSNQPQHF; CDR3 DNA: TGTGCCAGCAGCGCAGGAGCGGATAGCAATCAGCCCCAGCATTTT
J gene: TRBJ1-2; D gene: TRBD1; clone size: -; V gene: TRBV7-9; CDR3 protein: CASSGQGHGYTF; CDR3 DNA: TGTGCCAGCAGTGGACAGGGTCATGGCTACACCTTC
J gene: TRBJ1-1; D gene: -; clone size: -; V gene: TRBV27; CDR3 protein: CASNPLGLNTEAFF; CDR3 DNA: TGTGCCAGCAACCCGTTGGGTCTGAACACTGAAGCTTTCTTT
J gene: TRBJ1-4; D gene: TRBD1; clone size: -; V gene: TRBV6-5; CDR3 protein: CASTTRTGGSEKLFF; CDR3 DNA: TGTGCCAGCACAACCCGGACAGGGGGCAGTGAAAAACTGTTTTTT
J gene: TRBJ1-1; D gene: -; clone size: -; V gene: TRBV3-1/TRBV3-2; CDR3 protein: CASSHGIFEAFF; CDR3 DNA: TGTGCCAGCAGCCACGGAATTTTTGAAGCTTTCTTT
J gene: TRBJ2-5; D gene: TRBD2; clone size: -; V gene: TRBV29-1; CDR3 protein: CSVRETAGAQETQYF; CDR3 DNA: TGCAGCGTCCGAGAGACAGCGGGGGCCCAAGAGACCCAGTACTTC
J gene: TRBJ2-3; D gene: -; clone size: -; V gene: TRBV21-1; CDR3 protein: CASSKVLTGTSGGTSTDTQYF; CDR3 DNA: TGTGCCAGCAGCAAAGTCCTGACCGGGACTAGCGGGGGAACTAGCACAGATACGCAGTATTTT
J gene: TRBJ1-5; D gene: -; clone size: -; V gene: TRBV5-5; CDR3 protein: CASSLVGLGGNQPQHF; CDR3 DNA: TGTGCCAGCAGCTTGGTGGGGTTGGGCGGCAATCAGCCCCAGCATTTT
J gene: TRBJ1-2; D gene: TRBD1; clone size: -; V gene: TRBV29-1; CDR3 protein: CSVGQGWDYGYTF; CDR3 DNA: TGCAGCGTGGGACAGGGATGGGACTATGGCTACACCTTC
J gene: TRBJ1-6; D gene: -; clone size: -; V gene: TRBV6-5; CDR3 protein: CASSYSGGAYNSPLHF; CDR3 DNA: TGTGCCAGCAGTTACTCGGGGGGCGCGTATAATTCACCCCTCCACTTT